The T cell receptor (beta chain) under discussion was sequenced for a study of T cells in Graves' hyperthyroidism and ophthalmopathy. Study details: Blood from the periphery was taken at initial diagnosis, before any treatment.

What was amplified from RNA transcripts were TCR beta CDR3 regions. HTBI primers were employed in a first-round RT-PCR of the TCR CDR3. One entry per CDR3 protein, called by TCRdb with MiXCR from the multiplex PCR reads. Of about 620,000 distinct CDR3 sequences in the sample, 15% to 20% were seen once. Broader study findings: Ophthalmopathy could be told apart from stable hyperthyroidism with a 13 V-J model.

Graves' hyperthyroidism showing no ophthalmopathy progression within 18 months was considered stable. In its sample, this clonotype was seen many times. Its specificity is not known. This receptor was obtained from a woman in her 30s with Graves' hyperthyroidism. The specimen was blood.

The CDR3 sequence: CASSLGEYSSYEQYF. The DNA of the CDR3 is TGTGCCAGCAGCTTAGGAGAGTACAGCTCCTACGAGCAGTACTTC. The V and J genes are TRBV7-2 and TRBJ2-7; D is unresolved. CDR3 length equals 15 residues. Trimming stripped 1 base from V and 0 bases from J, with 10 bases between. Germline CDR1 is SGHTA and CDR2 is FQGNSA.